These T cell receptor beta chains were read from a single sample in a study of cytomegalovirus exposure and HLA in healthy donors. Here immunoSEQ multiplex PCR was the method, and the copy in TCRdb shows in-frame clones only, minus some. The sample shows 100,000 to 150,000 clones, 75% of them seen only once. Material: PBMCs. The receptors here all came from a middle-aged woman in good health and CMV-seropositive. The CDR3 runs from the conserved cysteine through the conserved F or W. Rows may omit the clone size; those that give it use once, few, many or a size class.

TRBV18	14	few	CASSPIDKSYEQYF
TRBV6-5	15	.	CASSYRVAGRDTQYF
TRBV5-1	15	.	CASSLAQGYTDTQYF
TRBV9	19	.	CASSVAVRGHETMNTEAFF
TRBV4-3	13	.	CASSQDDLGEQFF
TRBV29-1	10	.	CSVDTYGYTF
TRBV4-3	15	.	CASSQDAGSGNTIYF
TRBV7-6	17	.	CASSLAGGQEITDTQYF
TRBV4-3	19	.	CASSQRISMIAGGPDEQYF
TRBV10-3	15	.	CATTWTGGHNSPLHF
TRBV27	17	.	CASPPIAASGRVYEQYF
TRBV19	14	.	CASSITGLSAEAFF
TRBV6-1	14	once	CASSVRGGNEKLFF
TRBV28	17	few	CASSFGGTQGPGNTIYF
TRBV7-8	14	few	CASSLLSGGTEAFF
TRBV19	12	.	CASIGGNTEAFF
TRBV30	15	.	CAWGSDRQGGPEAFF
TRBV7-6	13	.	CASSERDTGEQYF
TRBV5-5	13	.	CASNTQRSYEQYF
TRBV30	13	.	CAWAGTGGREQYF
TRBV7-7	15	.	CASSLRAGGGETQYF
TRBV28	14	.	CASIGRASNEKLFF
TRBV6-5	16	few	CASSYSSGELGETQYF
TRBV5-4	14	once	CASSLERGTGEQYF
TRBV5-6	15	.	CASSPGQGYNQPQHF
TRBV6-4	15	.	CASSDQAGRTDTQYF
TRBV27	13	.	CASSLGQGEKLFF
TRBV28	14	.	CASRPGGVGNTIYF
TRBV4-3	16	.	CASSQDFGGTTYEQYF
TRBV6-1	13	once	CASKQGPHEKLFF
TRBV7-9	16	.	CASSPSVTGVNQPQHF
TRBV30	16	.	CAWSARRTGGNQPQHF
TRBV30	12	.	CACILYGNTIYF
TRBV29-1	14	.	CSVGLGQVGNTIYF
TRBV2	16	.	CASSRELSHSNQPQHF
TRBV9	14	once	CASSVGAGSYEQYF
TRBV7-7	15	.	CASSLARGLNEKLFF
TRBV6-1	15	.	CASSGDRGGNQPQHF
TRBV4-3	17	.	CASSQDIGQGNTGELFF
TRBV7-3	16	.	CASSLNRETSTDTQYF
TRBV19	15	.	CASSPRDSRPEEQYF
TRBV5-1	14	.	CASSLEQANTEAFF
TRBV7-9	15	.	CASSGGTGSSYEQYF
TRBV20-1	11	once	CSASRGEGYTF
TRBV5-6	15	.	CASSLAGFRNSPLHF
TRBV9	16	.	CASSSYAGGLDNEQFF
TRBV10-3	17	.	CAISDSWTDYGNYGYTF
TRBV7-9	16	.	CASTQGQGLPQETQYF
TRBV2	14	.	CASSRLDSTDTQYF
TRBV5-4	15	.	CASRSLAGSTGELFF